The rows below give T cell receptor beta chains drawn from one sample of a study of early T cells in non-severe SARS-CoV-2 infection. TCRdb independently ran MiXCR on the 5' RACE reads; one entry per CDR3 protein. The sample lists about 46,000 distinct CDR3 sequences; about 5.3% were seen once. Sequencing was performed on whole blood, taken at baseline. These receptors were collected from an adult who was a healthcare worker with PCR-confirmed SARS-CoV-2 infection or an uninfected control (not recorded which). Both conserved end residues are part of each CDR3. Fields, in order: clone size, CDR3 length, D gene, J gene, V gene, CDR3 protein, CDR3 DNA. The D gene is left open where the match is weak. Expanded clones get a size class; other rows say once, few or many, or leave the size out.

>few|13|TRBD1|TRBJ1-1|TRBV7-9
CASSLGVDREAFF
TGTGCCAGCAGCTTAGGGGTGGACAGGGAAGCTTTCTTT
>many|15|TRBD2|TRBJ2-1|TRBV7-3
CASSPAGYPYNEQFF
TGTGCCAGCAGCCCAGCGGGATACCCCTACAATGAGCAGTTCTTC
>-|16|TRBD2|TRBJ2-1|TRBV9
CASSALAGASYNEQFF
TGTGCCAGCAGCGCCCTAGCGGGGGCTTCCTACAATGAGCAGTTCTTC
>-|16|-|TRBJ2-3|TRBV9
CASSLSSDGPTDTQYF
TGTGCCAGCAGCCTCTCGAGCGATGGTCCCACAGATACGCAGTATTTT
>many|13|-|TRBJ2-7|TRBV3-1
CASSQDARSEQYF
TGTGCCAGCAGCCAAGACGCTAGGTCCGAGCAGTACTTC
>-|16|-|TRBJ1-3|TRBV12-3/TRBV12-4
CASSLDGTTAGNTIYF
TGTGCCAGCAGTTTAGATGGGACTACTGCTGGAAACACCATATATTTT
>few|14|-|TRBJ1-5|TRBV21-1
CASSKPGRVQPQHF
TGTGCCAGCAGCAAACCCGGCAGGGTTCAGCCCCAGCATTTT
>many|12|-|TRBJ2-2|TRBV19
CASSIYREKLFF
TGTGCCAGTAGTATATACAGGGAAAAGCTGTTTTTT
>many|15|TRBD1|TRBJ2-7|TRBV7-2
CASSLRGTELYEQYF
TGTGCCAGCAGCTTACGTGGGACAGAGCTATACGAGCAGTACTTC
>many|14|-|TRBJ2-7|TRBV5-1
CASSSGLSSYEQYF
TGCGCCAGCAGCTCGGGACTCAGCTCCTACGAGCAGTACTTC
>few|13|TRBD1|TRBJ1-2|TRBV10-3
CAIESRDSYGYTF
TGTGCCATCGAGAGCCGGGACAGCTATGGCTACACCTTC
>many|14|TRBD1|TRBJ2-7|TRBV6-5
CASSPVRDSYEQYF
TGTGCCAGCAGTCCCGTCCGGGACAGCTACGAGCAGTACTTC
>few|18|TRBD1|TRBJ2-6|TRBV5-5
CASSAGQGLSLGANVLTF
TGTGCCAGCAGCGCGGGACAGGGGCTTTCTCTCGGGGCCAACGTCCTGACTTTC
>few|15|TRBD2|TRBJ2-5|TRBV7-6
CASSRTSGTQETQYF
TGTGCCAGCAGCCGGACTAGCGGGACACAAGAGACCCAGTACTTC
>few|16|-|TRBJ1-4|TRBV4-1
CASSQDGGGLSEKLFF
TGCGCCAGCAGCCAAGATGGGGGAGGGTTGAGTGAAAAACTGTTTTTT
>few|14|-|TRBJ1-6|TRBV7-9
CASSPTSRNSPLHF
TGTGCCAGCAGCCCGACAAGCCGTAATTCACCCCTCCACTTT
>many|13|-|TRBJ2-2|TRBV12-3/TRBV12-4
CASSSHGPGELFF
TGTGCCAGCAGTTCCCACGGCCCCGGGGAGCTGTTTTTT
>many|12|-|TRBJ2-4|TRBV29-1
CSVEWGSNIQYF
TGCAGCGTTGAATGGGGTAGCAACATTCAGTACTTC
>few|16|TRBD2|TRBJ2-3|TRBV11-2
CASSFRASGSRDAQYF
TGTGCCAGCAGCTTTCGGGCTAGCGGGAGTCGAGATGCGCAGTATTTT
>-|15|TRBD2|TRBJ2-7|TRBV7-9
CASSSPSGNSYEQYF
TGTGCCAGCAGCTCCCCTAGCGGGAACTCCTACGAGCAGTACTTC
>-|14|-|TRBJ2-3|TRBV11-2
CASKLTLGPDTQYF
TGTGCCAGCAAACTAACACTGGGGCCAGATACGCAGTATTTT
>few|18|-|TRBJ2-5|TRBV30
CAWSVLKDPGPQRETQYF
TGTGCCTGGAGTGTACTAAAGGACCCGGGACCCCAACGGGAGACCCAGTACTTC
>few|14|TRBD2|TRBJ2-5|TRBV5-6
CASSLYSGSETQYF
TGTGCCAGCAGCTTGTACAGCGGGAGCGAGACCCAGTACTTC
>few|15|-|TRBJ2-7|TRBV27
CASSPSGAWAYEQYF
TGTGCCAGCAGTCCCTCCGGGGCCTGGGCCTACGAGCAGTACTTC
>many|16|TRBD2|TRBJ2-1|TRBV27
CASSLWGGSSYNEQFF
TGTGCCAGCAGCCTGTGGGGGGGGAGCTCCTACAATGAGCAGTTCTTC
>few|15|-|TRBJ1-5|TRBV12-3/TRBV12-4
CASSLMGGSNQPQHF
TGTGCCAGCAGTTTAATGGGGGGCAGCAATCAGCCCCAGCATTTT
>many|16|-|TRBJ2-2|TRBV24-1
CATSDVPAVNTGELFF
TGTGCCACCAGTGACGTCCCGGCGGTGAACACCGGGGAGCTGTTTTTT
>few|14|-|TRBJ2-7|TRBV18
CASSPPSGTNEQYF
TGTGCCAGCTCACCACCATCGGGGACCAACGAGCAGTACTTC
>many|16|-|TRBJ2-4|TRBV4-2
CASSQGGLGLRDIQYF
TGTGCCAGCAGCCAAGGGGGGTTAGGACTGAGGGACATTCAGTACTTC
>many|14|TRBD2|TRBJ2-3|TRBV29-1
CSAGITSGTDTQYF
TGCAGCGCCGGGATTACTAGCGGCACAGATACGCAGTATTTT
>many|13|-|TRBJ2-5|TRBV12-3/TRBV12-4
CASSFGGIETQYF
TGTGCCAGCAGTTTTGGCGGGATCGAGACCCAGTACTTC
>-|15|-|TRBJ2-3|TRBV20-1
CSASLAGEGTDTQYF
TGCAGTGCTAGTCTGGCAGGGGAGGGGACAGATACGCAGTATTTT
>many|16|TRBD2|TRBJ2-1|TRBV7-3
CASSLTSGLGRVEQFF
TGTGCCAGCAGCTTAACGTCGGGACTAGGAAGGGTTGAGCAGTTCTTC
>many|15|-|TRBJ1-4|TRBV18
CASSLNRDTWEKLFF
TGTGCCAGCTCTCTAAACCGGGACACTTGGGAAAAACTGTTTTTT
>few|17|-|TRBJ2-7|TRBV7-2
CASSLWARDPPYYEQYF
TGTGCCAGCAGCTTATGGGCCCGGGACCCACCGTACTACGAGCAGTACTTC
>-|13|TRBD2|TRBJ2-1|TRBV2
CASSSLANNEQFF
TGTGCCAGCAGTTCACTAGCGAACAATGAGCAGTTCTTC
>-|11|-|TRBJ2-5|TRBV11-2
CASSPEGTQYF
TGTGCCAGCAGCCCCGAGGGGACCCAGTACTTC
>many|14|TRBD1|TRBJ1-2|TRBV6-5
CASSYNTGDYGYTF
TGTGCCAGCAGTTACAATACAGGGGACTATGGCTACACCTTC
>few|15|-|TRBJ2-7|TRBV5-4
CASSFRDVSLYEQYF
TGTGCCAGCAGCTTCCGGGACGTCTCCCTCTACGAGCAGTACTTC
>many|16|TRBD2|TRBJ2-1|TRBV3-1
CASSQVSSGPSGEQFF
TGTGCCAGCAGCCAAGTATCTAGCGGACCGTCGGGTGAGCAGTTCTTC
>many|13|-|TRBJ2-1|TRBV3-1
CASSPRTAGEQFF
TGTGCCAGCAGCCCCCGAACCGCGGGTGAGCAGTTCTTC
>few|20|-|TRBJ1-5|TRBV6-6
CASSYSRGSAGVRRNQPQHF
TGTGCCAGCAGTTACTCGAGAGGGTCGGCAGGGGTAAGGAGGAATCAGCCCCAGCATTTT
>-|13|-|TRBJ2-2|TRBV28
CASSSPGSGELFF
TGTGCCAGCAGTTCTCCGGGGTCCGGGGAGCTGTTTTTT
>many|19|TRBD1|TRBJ1-5|TRBV6-6
CASSYSGTGSVSSNQPQHF
TGTGCCAGCAGTTACTCCGGGACAGGGAGTGTAAGTAGCAATCAGCCCCAGCATTTT
>few|15|TRBD2|TRBJ2-1|TRBV7-7
CASSILAGGPHEQFF
TGTGCCAGCAGCATACTAGCGGGAGGGCCCCATGAGCAGTTCTTC
>many|17|TRBD2|TRBJ2-1|TRBV7-3
CASSQGLAGATYNEQFF
TGTGCCAGCAGCCAGGGACTAGCGGGAGCCACATACAATGAGCAGTTCTTC
>many|15|TRBD2|TRBJ2-3|TRBV14
CASTPTSENTDTQYF
TGTGCCAGCACCCCGACTAGCGAAAACACAGATACGCAGTATTTT
>many|18|TRBD2|TRBJ2-1|TRBV7-2
CASSLPPLGAGVLNEQFF
TGTGCCAGCAGCTTACCGCCCCTGGGAGCGGGGGTTCTAAATGAGCAGTTCTTC
>many|16|-|TRBJ2-7|TRBV2
CASNLLPWGGAYEQYF
TGTGCCAGCAACCTCCTACCCTGGGGTGGGGCCTACGAGCAGTACTTC
>medium-sized|16|TRBD2|TRBJ2-2|TRBV20-1
CSARGLAGVGTGELFF
TGCAGTGCTAGAGGACTAGCGGGAGTCGGCACCGGGGAGCTGTTTTTT
>few|13|-|TRBJ2-2|TRBV24-1
CATKRQLDGELFF
TGTGCCACCAAACGACAGCTGGACGGGGAGCTGTTTTTT
>many|15|TRBD2|TRBJ2-3|TRBV10-1
CASSETSGATDTQYF
TGCGCCAGCAGTGAGACTAGCGGGGCCACAGATACGCAGTATTTT
>many|17|TRBD1|TRBJ1-6|TRBV6-6
CASTQGRGLSYNSPLHF
TGTGCCAGCACACAGGGCAGGGGGCTCTCCTATAATTCACCCCTCCACTTT
>many|15|TRBD2|TRBJ2-7|TRBV5-4
CASSFLREGAYEQYF
TGTGCCAGCAGCTTTCTTCGGGAGGGCGCCTACGAGCAGTACTTC
>many|16|-|TRBJ1-1|TRBV12-3/TRBV12-4
CASIHSLAGVNTEAFF
TGTGCCAGCATACACTCCCTAGCGGGGGTGAACACTGAAGCTTTCTTT